This is a list of T cell receptor beta chains from one sample in a study of T cell responses to AZD1222 COVID-19 vaccine. TCRdb's table, derived via immunoSEQ multiplex PCR, lists solely in-frame clones and lacks some. The sample has 180,000 or so clones, roughly nine tenths seen once. The source material was peripheral blood, sampled 28 days after the second AZD1222 dose. The receptors here all came from an adult who received the AZD1222 COVID-19 vaccine. The conserved cysteine and the conserved F or W are not part of the CDR3 here.

TRBV5-1 | 12 | ASSFTGPNTEAF
TRBV7-2 | 12 | ASSLGTWGAEQY
TRBV12-5 | 13 | ASGLVNPPSGGYT
TRBV12-3/TRBV12-4 | 11 | ASTPGRDTEAF
TRBV7-9 | 15 | ASSTGTVNPRWTEAF
TRBV4-1 | 15 | ASSSQGQGASGYGYT
TRBV5-4 | 11 | ASSLSGGDEQY
TRBV4-3 | 13 | ASSQQDGRDEKLF
TRBV7-9 | 11 | ATRFREGYEQY
TRBV10-2 | 13 | ASSGQGGPSYEQY
TRBV10-3 | 12 | AISESKTLDGYT
TRBV2 | 11 | ASNPGGTSPLH
TRBV15 | 13 | ATSRDIGGENEQF
TRBV6-4 | 11 | ASSGGKSYGYT
TRBV9 | 12 | ASSVGRYSDEQY
TRBV4-2 | 14 | ASSQDPGQETDTQY
TRBV27 | 12 | ASATGTVNTEAF
TRBV2 | 13 | ASSENRGDNSPLH
TRBV3-1/TRBV3-2 | 11 | ASSQGTGYGYT
TRBV3-1/TRBV3-2 | 16 | ASSRLAGGLSGANVLT
TRBV29-1 | 12 | SVAGGALVYEQY
TRBV5-6 | 11 | ASSLGRQGGQY
TRBV5-6 | 13 | ASSPPETNTGELF
TRBV7-9 | 13 | ASSPGQGGTYEQY
TRBV5-4 | 11 | ASSLGQMGEAF
TRBV6-6 | 13 | ASSLRTGGSYEQY
TRBV11-3 | 15 | ASSLRLGGDDTGELF
TRBV2 | 11 | ASSPLKQGQQF
TRBV10-3 | 15 | AISEWGRETTNEKLF
TRBV20-1 | 10 | SASRRNTEAF
TRBV6-2/TRBV6-3 | 12 | ASSFGVRNQPQH
TRBV18 | 14 | ASSPGRGQVTGELF
TRBV19 | 13 | ASSPSLGPYYEQY
TRBV3-1/TRBV3-2 | 13 | ASSEDRGLNTEAF
TRBV29-1 | 12 | SVEVTSPARFRF
TRBV4-3 | 13 | ASSQVWGSTSEQY